A selection of T cell receptor beta chains follows, all from one sample in a study of neoadjuvant anti-PD-1 for oral cavity cancer. Libraries were prepared by immunoSEQ multiplex PCR; TCRdb keeps only in-frame clonotypes and omits some of them. This sample has just under 70,000 clones, with about 88% found just once. Sample: PBMCs, taken after nivolumab (anti-PD-1) treatment. Receptors originate from a person aged 35-80 years with oral cavity squamous cell carcinoma. CDR3s include the opening cysteine and the closing phenylalanine or tryptophan. Each record gives: V gene, clone size, J gene, D gene, CDR3 protein, CDR3 DNA. The D gene is left open where the match is weak. The size field is filled for only some rows; it gives once, few, many or a size class.

>TRBV30|-|TRBJ2-3|-
CAWRWGPLTDTQYF
TGTGCCTGGAGGTGGGGTCCCCTCACAGATACGCAGTATTTT
>TRBV19|-|TRBJ2-2|TRBD1
CASRQGNTGELFF
TGTGCCAGTCGACAGGGGAACACCGGGGAGCTGTTTTTT
>TRBV29-1|-|TRBJ2-1|-
CSVESGAGIGNEQFF
TGCAGCGTTGAATCTGGGGCAGGAATAGGCAATGAGCAGTTCTTC
>TRBV30|-|TRBJ2-4|-
CAWSSGQGRSWQYF
TGTGCCTGGAGTTCAGGGCAGGGAAGGAGTTGGCAGTACTTC
>TRBV19|-|TRBJ2-1|-
CATSINNNEQFF
TGTGCCACCTCGATAAACAACAATGAGCAGTTCTTC
>TRBV11-2|once|TRBJ2-2|-
CASSLAANPNTGELFF
TGTGCCAGCAGCTTAGCGGCAAATCCGAACACCGGGGAGCTGTTTTTT
>TRBV6-1|-|TRBJ1-5|TRBD1
CASSDQGGPTQPQHF
TGTGCCAGCAGTGATCAGGGGGGCCCTACTCAGCCCCAGCATTTT
>TRBV10-3|-|TRBJ2-5|-
CAISEIGQTGGTQYF
TGTGCCATCAGTGAGATCGGGCAGACCGGAGGGACCCAGTACTTC
>TRBV6-1|medium-sized|TRBJ2-1|-
CASTGSGLNEQFF
TGTGCCAGCACTGGGTCGGGGTTGAATGAGCAGTTCTTC
>TRBV9|-|TRBJ2-5|TRBD2
CASSETSGRPLETQYF
TGTGCCAGCAGCGAGACTAGCGGGAGGCCCCTAGAGACCCAGTACTTC
>TRBV19|-|TRBJ1-2|TRBD1
CASNTGQGRERSYGYTF
TGTGCCAGCAATACGGGACAGGGGCGGGAAAGGAGCTATGGCTACACCTTC
>TRBV11-2|-|TRBJ1-4|TRBD1
CASSLDGQVPQKLFF
TGTGCCAGCAGCTTAGACGGACAGGTCCCTCAAAAACTGTTTTTT
>TRBV30|-|TRBJ1-4|-
CAWTPGGANEKLFF
TGTGCCTGGACCCCGGGGGGGGCTAATGAAAAACTGTTTTTT
>TRBV29-1|-|TRBJ2-3|-
CSAQGDTDTQYF
TGCAGCGCACAGGGCGACACAGATACGCAGTATTTT
>TRBV5-1|-|TRBJ2-7|-
CASSLQGSSYEQYF
TGCGCCAGCAGCTTGCAGGGCAGCTCCTACGAGCAGTACTTC
>TRBV14|-|TRBJ2-5|-
CASSPRRRQQETQYF
TGTGCCAGCAGCCCCCGAAGGAGGCAGCAAGAGACCCAGTACTTC
>TRBV27|-|TRBJ2-7|TRBD1
CASSQGTGGLDEQYF
TGTGCCAGCAGTCAAGGGACAGGGGGCTTGGACGAGCAGTACTTC
>TRBV11-2|once|TRBJ2-5|TRBD2
CASSIQAGGETQYF
TGTGCCAGCAGTATACAGGCGGGAGGCGAGACCCAGTACTTC
>TRBV2|once|TRBJ2-5|TRBD1
CASRGLPGQSETQYF
TGTGCCAGCAGGGGGCTCCCGGGACAGTCAGAGACCCAGTACTTC
>TRBV6-4|-|TRBJ2-1|TRBD2
CASSAGSSGSGEQFF
TGTGCCAGCAGTGCGGGGTCTAGCGGGAGTGGTGAGCAGTTCTTC
>TRBV5-1|-|TRBJ2-7|-
CASSPGQGGSSYEQYF
TGCGCCAGCAGCCCCGGCCAGGGAGGCTCCTCCTACGAGCAGTACTTC
>TRBV10-3|once|TRBJ1-2|-
CAISGTLISYGYTF
TGTGCCATCAGTGGGACCCTAATCTCCTATGGCTACACCTTC
>TRBV28|-|TRBJ2-7|-
CASIGGGTYEQYF
TGTGCCAGCATCGGAGGGGGAACCTACGAGCAGTACTTC
>TRBV29-1|few|TRBJ2-1|TRBD2
CSVVKLAGAYNEQFF
TGCAGCGTTGTAAAGCTAGCGGGAGCCTACAATGAGCAGTTCTTC
>TRBV5-1|-|TRBJ2-5|-
CASSPPGAQETQYF
TGCGCCAGCAGCCCTCCAGGGGCCCAAGAGACCCAGTACTTC
>TRBV27|-|TRBJ2-6|TRBD2
CASSFAGAGANVLTF
TGTGCCAGCAGTTTTGCGGGGGCTGGGGCCAACGTCCTGACTTTC
>TRBV6-1|few|TRBJ2-3|-
CASSDLTTSTDTQYF
TGTGCCAGCAGTGACCTTACCACTAGCACAGATACGCAGTATTTT
>TRBV19|few|TRBJ2-3|-
CASSMGRSFTDTQYF
TGTGCCAGTAGTATGGGCAGATCCTTCACAGATACGCAGTATTTT
>TRBV2|-|TRBJ2-7|-
CASRFYSYEQYF
TGTGCCAGCAGGTTCTACAGCTACGAGCAGTACTTC
>TRBV6-1|-|TRBJ2-1|-
CASSVTAENEQFF
TGTGCCAGCAGCGTTACAGCTGAAAACGAGCAGTTCTTC
>TRBV7-9|-|TRBJ2-1|TRBD2
CASSLSGGVNNEQFF
TGTGCCAGCAGCTTATCGGGAGGGGTTAATAATGAGCAGTTCTTC
>TRBV2|-|TRBJ2-5|-
CASRAGERVGETQYF
TGTGCCAGCAGGGCCGGGGAGCGAGTAGGAGAGACCCAGTACTTC
>TRBV18|-|TRBJ1-1|-
CASSAFRTENTEAFF
TGTGCCAGCTCAGCTTTTCGGACAGAAAACACTGAAGCTTTCTTT
>TRBV19|-|TRBJ2-7|-
CASSMGTSTYEQYF
TGTGCCAGTAGTATGGGAACTAGCACCTACGAGCAGTACTTC
>TRBV28|-|TRBJ1-2|TRBD1
CASSLRQGARGYTF
TGTGCCAGCAGTTTACGACAGGGCGCGCGGGGCTACACCTTC
>TRBV6-5|once|TRBJ2-1|-
CASSYLRSYNEQFF
TGTGCCAGCAGTTATCTGCGGTCCTACAATGAGCAGTTCTTC
>TRBV6-1|medium-sized|TRBJ2-2|-
CASSEGETGELFF
TGTGCCAGCAGTGAGGGGGAGACCGGGGAGCTGTTTTTT
>TRBV27|-|TRBJ1-5|-
CASTPKDSNQPQHF
TGTGCCAGCACCCCGAAGGATAGCAATCAGCCCCAGCATTTT
>TRBV27|-|TRBJ1-1|-
CASSPWGGGGNTEAFF
TGTGCCAGCAGTCCATGGGGAGGCGGTGGCAACACTGAAGCTTTCTTT
>TRBV6-1|-|TRBJ1-1|TRBD1
CASSTQGANTEAFF
TGTGCCAGCAGTACACAGGGGGCTAACACTGAAGCTTTCTTT
>TRBV9|-|TRBJ2-5|TRBD1
CASSGTGGMAETQYF
TGTGCCAGCAGCGGAACAGGGGGCATGGCGGAGACCCAGTACTTC
>TRBV6-5|-|TRBJ1-2|TRBD1
CASSYSRTGGNYGYTF
TGTGCCAGCAGTTACTCGAGGACAGGGGGGAACTATGGCTACACCTTC
>TRBV25-1|-|TRBJ1-5|-
CASSGPGTLSNQPQHF
TGTGCCAGCAGTGGCCCCGGGACACTTAGCAATCAGCCCCAGCATTTT
>TRBV5-6|-|TRBJ2-7|-
CASSLDRGGSSSYEQYF
TGTGCCAGCAGCTTAGATAGGGGGGGTTCGAGCTCCTACGAGCAGTACTTC
>TRBV2|-|TRBJ2-2|-
CASSDYPRGELFF
TGTGCCAGCAGTGACTACCCCCGGGGGGAGCTGTTTTTT
>TRBV19|-|TRBJ2-7|TRBD1
CASSIQGQGTYEQYF
TGTGCCAGTAGTATTCAGGGACAGGGGACGTACGAGCAGTACTTC
>TRBV5-1|-|TRBJ1-2|-
CASSERQADGYTF
TGCGCCAGCAGCGAACGACAGGCGGATGGCTACACCTTC
>TRBV30|once|TRBJ1-5|-
CAWSGRGGLNQPQHF
TGTGCCTGGAGCGGGCGGGGGGGACTCAATCAGCCCCAGCATTTT
>TRBV19|-|TRBJ2-1|TRBD2
CASSLTRLAGINEQFF
TGTGCCAGTAGTTTGACCCGACTAGCGGGAATTAATGAGCAGTTCTTC
>TRBV19|-|TRBJ2-2|-
CASSIPGELFF
TGTGCCAGTAGTATCCCCGGGGAGCTGTTTTTT
>TRBV6-5|-|TRBJ1-4|-
CASRDGVREKLFF
TGTGCCAGCAGAGACGGGGTACGGGAAAAACTGTTTTTT
>TRBV7-9|-|TRBJ1-2|TRBD1
CASSLGERQGAYTF
TGTGCCAGCAGCTTAGGGGAACGACAGGGCGCCTACACCTTC
>TRBV7-2|-|TRBJ2-3|TRBD2
CASSLSGSRTDTQYF
TGTGCCAGCAGCCTTAGCGGGAGTCGCACAGATACGCAGTATTTT
>TRBV5-8|once|TRBJ2-7|TRBD2
CASQFETSGRREQYF
TGTGCCAGCCAGTTCGAGACTAGCGGGAGGCGCGAGCAGTACTTC
>TRBV30|-|TRBJ2-3|-
CAWSVERNTDTQYF
TGTGCCTGGAGTGTAGAGCGGAACACAGATACGCAGTATTTT
>TRBV9|-|TRBJ2-1|-
CASSVAPTPNEQFF
TGTGCCAGCAGCGTAGCCCCTACCCCCAATGAGCAGTTCTTC
>TRBV9|-|TRBJ2-6|-
CVSSPQGGSGANVLTF
TGTGTCAGCAGCCCCCAGGGGGGGTCTGGGGCCAACGTCCTGACTTTC